These T cell receptor beta chains were read from a single sample in a study of T cells in Graves' hyperthyroidism and ophthalmopathy. Each CDR3 protein is one row after TCRdb ran MiXCR on the multiplex PCR reads. Among approximately 410,000 distinct CDR3 sequences listed, approximately 15% were seen once. Material for sequencing was blood. The receptors were gathered from a man younger than 35 with Graves' ophthalmopathy. Each CDR3 is given with its conserved first and last residue. A D gene is named only where the DNA matches it firmly. Part of the rows lack a size; the others show once, few, many or a class for expanded clones.

J,size,D,V,CDR3,DNA
TRBJ1-2,many,NA,TRBV10-3,CATVSGRGGGYTF,TGTGCCACCGTATCCGGCAGGGGAGGAGGCTACACCTTC
TRBJ2-3,many,TRBD1,TRBV11-2,CASSQGTAISTDTQYF,TGTGCCAGCAGCCAGGGGACAGCAATTAGCACAGATACGCAGTATTTT
TRBJ2-5,NA,NA,TRBV11-3,CASSSEGYQETQYF,TGTGCCAGCAGCTCGGAGGGTTACCAAGAGACCCAGTACTTC
TRBJ2-3,few,TRBD1,TRBV7-9,CASSFLGTGMFGTDTQYF,TGTGCCAGCAGCTTTTTGGGGACAGGGATGTTTGGCACAGATACGCAGTATTTT
TRBJ2-1,NA,TRBD2,TRBV7-9,CASSPWTSGLVHNEQFF,TGTGCCAGCAGTCCATGGACTAGCGGGTTGGTCCACAATGAGCAGTTCTTC
TRBJ2-3,few,NA,TRBV19,CASSYNGDTQYF,TGTGCCAGTAGTTATAATGGAGATACGCAGTATTTT
TRBJ2-1,few,TRBD1,TRBV19,CASRQTGNNEQFF,TGTGCCAGTAGACAGACAGGGAACAATGAGCAGTTCTTC
TRBJ2-1,many,TRBD2,TRBV30,CAWSGTSGSFNEQFF,TGTGCCTGGAGTGGGACTAGCGGGAGTTTCAATGAGCAGTTCTTC
TRBJ2-3,NA,TRBD2,TRBV30,CAWRPWTSGMGDTQYF,TGTGCCTGGAGGCCTTGGACTAGCGGGATGGGAGATACGCAGTATTTT
TRBJ1-1,many,NA,TRBV20-1,CSARVRETEAFF,TGCAGTGCTAGAGTGAGGGAAACTGAAGCTTTCTTT
TRBJ2-3,many,NA,TRBV2,CASSQGGLLTDTQYF,TGTGCCAGCTCCCAGGGGGGACTACTCACAGATACGCAGTATTTT
TRBJ2-3,many,NA,TRBV3-1,CASSQDGGVTTDTQYF,TGTGCCAGCAGCCAAGATGGCGGGGTGACCACAGATACGCAGTATTTT
TRBJ2-2,NA,NA,TRBV29-1,CSVLDWDTGELFF,TGCAGCGTTCTGGACTGGGACACCGGGGAGCTGTTTTTT
TRBJ2-5,NA,TRBD2,TRBV5-1,CASSPGIAGGQETQYF,TGCGCCAGCAGCCCCGGGATAGCGGGGGGCCAAGAGACCCAGTACTTC
TRBJ2-7,NA,NA,TRBV27,CASSYGQSPYEQYF,TGTGCCAGCAGTTACGGACAGTCCCCCTACGAGCAGTACTTC
TRBJ2-3,many,TRBD2,TRBV29-1,CSVDGGSSTDTQYF,TGCAGCGTTGATGGCGGGAGTAGCACAGATACGCAGTATTTT
TRBJ2-7,many,TRBD2,TRBV3-1,CASSGGTSGHYEQYF,TGTGCCAGCAGCGGAGGGACTAGCGGACACTACGAGCAGTACTTC
TRBJ2-7,many,TRBD2,TRBV27,CASSRAGTTGYEQYF,TGTGCCAGCAGTCGAGCCGGGACTACCGGCTACGAGCAGTACTTC
TRBJ2-7,many,NA,TRBV20-1,CSARGTDSSYEQYF,TGCAGTGCTAGAGGGACGGACAGCTCCTACGAGCAGTACTTC
TRBJ2-2,NA,NA,TRBV18,CASNTGRELTGELFF,TGTGCCAGCAACACGGGCAGGGAGCTCACCGGGGAGCTGTTTTTT
TRBJ1-2,few,TRBD1,TRBV29-1,CSAVTGGASGYTF,TGCAGCGCAGTAACAGGGGGCGCATCTGGCTACACCTTC
TRBJ2-1,many,TRBD2,TRBV27,CASSPGLAGVSNEQFF,TGTGCCAGCAGTCCCGGACTAGCGGGGGTCTCCAATGAGCAGTTCTTC
TRBJ2-1,many,NA,TRBV12-3/TRBV12-4,CASSSGRDTLTYNEQFF,TGTGCCAGCAGTTCAGGCCGGGACACTTTAACCTACAATGAGCAGTTCTTC
TRBJ2-7,many,TRBD1,TRBV6-2/TRBV6-3,CASRDPTGAVSYEQYF,TGTGCCAGCAGGGATCCCACAGGGGCGGTGTCCTACGAGCAGTACTTC
TRBJ2-4,NA,TRBD1,TRBV19,CASGSRTGVLSKNIQYF,TGTGCCAGTGGCTCTAGAACAGGGGTCTTATCCAAAAACATTCAGTACTTC
TRBJ1-5,many,NA,TRBV18,CASSPPGTENQPQHF,TGTGCCAGCTCACCACCTGGGACGGAAAATCAGCCCCAGCATTTT
TRBJ2-5,many,NA,TRBV6-5,CASSYRFWAAQETQYF,TGTGCCAGCAGTTATCGCTTCTGGGCAGCGCAAGAGACCCAGTACTTC
TRBJ2-1,many,TRBD2,TRBV6-1,CASNLAGGSYNEQFF,TGTGCCAGCAACTTAGCGGGGGGATCCTACAATGAGCAGTTCTTC
TRBJ2-7,few,NA,TRBV5-1,CASSPWMGSGNEQYF,TGCGCCAGCAGCCCGTGGATGGGTAGTGGTAACGAGCAGTACTTC
TRBJ2-7,many,TRBD1,TRBV11-2,CAEGGTGSYEQYF,TGTGCCGAAGGGGGGACAGGCTCGTACGAGCAGTACTTC
TRBJ2-7,many,NA,TRBV20-1,CSAYDRPTYEQYF,TGCAGTGCTTACGACAGACCAACCTACGAGCAGTACTTC
TRBJ1-5,few,NA,TRBV19,CASRRDRDQPQHF,TGTGCCAGTAGGAGGGACCGCGATCAGCCCCAGCATTTT
TRBJ2-1,many,NA,TRBV2,CASSRRVAPGSSNEQFF,TGTGCCAGCAGTAGGCGAGTAGCCCCCGGGTCCTCCAATGAGCAGTTCTTC
TRBJ1-1,NA,NA,TRBV18,CASSPLDGVEAFF,TGTGCCAGCTCACCACTTGACGGAGTTGAAGCTTTCTTT
TRBJ2-5,NA,TRBD2,TRBV12-3/TRBV12-4,CASSFRQFVDSGSKETQYF,TGTGCCAGCAGTTTTAGACAGTTTGTTGACAGCGGGAGCAAAGAGACCCAGTACTTC
TRBJ1-5,few,NA,TRBV6-1,CASSEIQNGAGNQPQHF,TGTGCCAGCAGTGAAATACAGAATGGGGCAGGGAATCAGCCCCAGCATTTT
TRBJ1-6,few,NA,TRBV27,CASSLMGYRLGYSPLHF,TGTGCCAGCAGTTTAATGGGGTATCGGCTGGGGTATTCACCCCTCCACTTT
TRBJ2-7,many,NA,TRBV29-1,CSVVRQGRGEQYF,TGCAGCGTTGTGAGGCAGGGACGAGGAGAGCAGTACTTC
TRBJ1-2,many,NA,TRBV27,CASSLSAGNYGYTF,TGTGCCAGCAGTTTATCGGCAGGGAACTATGGCTACACCTTC
TRBJ1-1,NA,NA,TRBV7-6,CASGLRVGTEAFF,TGTGCCAGCGGACTCAGGGTAGGCACTGAAGCTTTCTTT
TRBJ1-1,many,NA,TRBV27,CASSLRRFRDTEAFF,TGTGCCAGCAGTTTACGCCGATTCCGAGACACTGAAGCTTTCTTT
TRBJ1-2,many,NA,TRBV10-1,CASNHTIGEADGYTF,TGCGCCAGCAACCACACCATAGGGGAAGCTGATGGCTACACCTTC
TRBJ2-7,NA,NA,TRBV9,CASSVADDYEQYF,TGTGCCAGCAGCGTAGCAGACGACTACGAGCAGTACTTC
TRBJ2-7,many,NA,TRBV27,CASSPLAETYEQYF,TGTGCCAGCAGTCCTCTGGCAGAAACCTACGAGCAGTACTTC
TRBJ2-1,many,NA,TRBV10-1,CASSDDGSSYNEQFF,TGCGCCAGCAGTGATGACGGGAGCTCCTACAATGAGCAGTTCTTC
TRBJ1-2,many,NA,TRBV2,CASSVVGGMVYGYTF,TGTGCCAGCAGTGTCGTCGGGGGCATGGTCTATGGCTACACCTTC
TRBJ2-5,many,TRBD2,TRBV2,CASSPGLAVQETQYF,TGTGCCAGCAGTCCGGGACTAGCGGTGCAAGAGACCCAGTACTTC
TRBJ1-2,many,NA,TRBV6-5,CASSYGGGSYSGYTF,TGTGCCAGCAGTTACGGGGGGGGATCCTATTCCGGCTACACCTTC
TRBJ2-5,NA,TRBD2,TRBV9,CASSAGLAGGLRETQYF,TGTGCCAGCAGCGCAGGACTAGCGGGGGGACTCCGTGAGACCCAGTACTTC
TRBJ2-7,many,NA,TRBV28,CASSDPNPYEQYF,TGTGCCAGCAGTGATCCGAACCCCTACGAGCAGTACTTC
TRBJ2-3,many,TRBD2,TRBV30,CAWSRLAGGPGDTQYF,TGTGCCTGGAGTAGGTTAGCGGGAGGGCCAGGAGATACGCAGTATTTT
TRBJ2-1,NA,NA,TRBV4-1,CASSRTPRGGPSNEQFF,TGCGCCAGCAGCCGAACTCCCAGGGGAGGTCCATCCAATGAGCAGTTCTTC
TRBJ1-2,many,TRBD1,TRBV20-1,CSARSQGQSGYTF,TGCAGTGCTAGGTCCCAGGGACAGTCTGGCTACACCTTC
TRBJ2-3,many,NA,TRBV12-3/TRBV12-4,CASRRTVSTDTQYF,TGTGCCAGCAGGAGGACTGTTAGCACAGATACGCAGTATTTT
TRBJ1-2,many,NA,TRBV3-1,CASSQGAGSNYGYTF,TGTGCCAGCAGCCAAGGAGCAGGGTCCAACTATGGCTACACCTTC